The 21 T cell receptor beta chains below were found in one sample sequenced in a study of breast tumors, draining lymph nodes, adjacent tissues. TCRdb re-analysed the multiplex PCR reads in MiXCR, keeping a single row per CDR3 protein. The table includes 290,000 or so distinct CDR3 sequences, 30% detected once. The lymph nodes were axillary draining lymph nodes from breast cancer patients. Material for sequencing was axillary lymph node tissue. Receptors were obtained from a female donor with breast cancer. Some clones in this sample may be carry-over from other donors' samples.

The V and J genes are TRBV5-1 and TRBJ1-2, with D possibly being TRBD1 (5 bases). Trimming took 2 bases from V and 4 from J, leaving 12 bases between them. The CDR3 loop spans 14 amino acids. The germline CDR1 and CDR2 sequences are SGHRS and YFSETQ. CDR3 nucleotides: TGCGCCAGCAGCTTCACCGACAGCCGCTATGGCTACACCTTC. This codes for CASSFTDSRYGYTF.

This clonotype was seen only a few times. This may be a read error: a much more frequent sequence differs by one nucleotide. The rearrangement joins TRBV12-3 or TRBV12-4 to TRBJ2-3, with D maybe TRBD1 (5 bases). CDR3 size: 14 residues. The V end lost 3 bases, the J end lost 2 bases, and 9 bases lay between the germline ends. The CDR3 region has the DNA TGTGCCAGCAGTTTCGTGACAGTCACAGATACGCAGTATTTT. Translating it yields CASSFVTVTDTQYF.

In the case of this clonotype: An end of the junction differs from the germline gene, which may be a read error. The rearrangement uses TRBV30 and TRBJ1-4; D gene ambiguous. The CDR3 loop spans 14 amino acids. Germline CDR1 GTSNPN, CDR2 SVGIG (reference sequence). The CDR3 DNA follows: TGTGTCTGGAGTGTCGGGAGGGTAGAGGAAAAACTGTTTTTT. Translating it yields CVWSVGRVEEKLFF.

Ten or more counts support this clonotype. CDR3 protein: CASSFKAGANVLTF. The DNA of the CDR3 is TGTGCCAGCAGCTTTAAGGCTGGGGCCAACGTCCTGACTTTC. The gene calls are TRBV13 and TRBJ2-6; D unclear. The CDR3 runs to 14 residues. Germline V lookup: CDR1 PRHDT, CDR2 FYEKMQ (reference sequence). V shed 3 bases and J shed 2 bases, with 5 bases lying between them.

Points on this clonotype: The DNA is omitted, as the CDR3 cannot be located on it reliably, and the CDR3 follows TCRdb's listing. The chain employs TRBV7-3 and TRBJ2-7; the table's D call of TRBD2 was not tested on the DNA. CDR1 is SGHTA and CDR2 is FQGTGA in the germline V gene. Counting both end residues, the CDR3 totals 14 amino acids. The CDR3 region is CASSLVASGIEQYF.

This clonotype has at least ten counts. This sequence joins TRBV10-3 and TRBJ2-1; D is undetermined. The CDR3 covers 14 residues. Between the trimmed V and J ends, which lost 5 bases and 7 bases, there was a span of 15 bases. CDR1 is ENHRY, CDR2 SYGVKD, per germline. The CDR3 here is CAISFMVTTNEQFF. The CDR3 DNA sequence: TGTGCCATCAGTTTTATGGTGACGACTAATGAGCAGTTCTTC.

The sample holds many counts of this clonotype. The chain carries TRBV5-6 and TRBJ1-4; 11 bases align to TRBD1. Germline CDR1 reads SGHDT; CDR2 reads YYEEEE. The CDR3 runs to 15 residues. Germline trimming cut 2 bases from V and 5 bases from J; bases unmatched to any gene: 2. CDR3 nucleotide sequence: TGTGCCAGCAGCTTCGGGACAGGGGGGAATGAAAAACTGTTTTTT. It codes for CASSFGTGGNEKLFF.

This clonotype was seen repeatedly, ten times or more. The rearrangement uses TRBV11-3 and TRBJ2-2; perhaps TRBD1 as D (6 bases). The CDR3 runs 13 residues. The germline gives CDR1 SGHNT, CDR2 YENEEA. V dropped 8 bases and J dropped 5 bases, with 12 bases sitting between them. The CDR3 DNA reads TGTGCCAGCCAGGGGCGTGAGACCGGGGAGCTGTTTTTT. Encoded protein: CASQGRETGELFF. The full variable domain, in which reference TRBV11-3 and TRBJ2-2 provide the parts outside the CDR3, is EAGVVQSPRYKIIEKKQPVAFWCNPISGHNTLYWYLQNLGQGPELLIRYENEEAVDDSQLPKDRFSAERLKGVDSTLKIQPAELGDSAVYLCASQGRETGELFFGEGSRLTVL.

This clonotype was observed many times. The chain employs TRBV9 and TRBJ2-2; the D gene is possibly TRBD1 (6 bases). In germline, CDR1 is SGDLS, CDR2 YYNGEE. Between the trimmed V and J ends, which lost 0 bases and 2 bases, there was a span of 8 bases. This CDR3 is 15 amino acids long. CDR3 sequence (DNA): TGTGCCAGCAGCGTAGGGGACACCAACACCGGGGAGCTGTTTTTT. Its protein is CASSVGDTNTGELFF.

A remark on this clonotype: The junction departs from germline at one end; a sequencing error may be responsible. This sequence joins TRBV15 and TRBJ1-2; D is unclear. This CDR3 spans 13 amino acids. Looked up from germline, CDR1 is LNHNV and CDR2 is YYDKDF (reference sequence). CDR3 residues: CATSGDPDYGYTF. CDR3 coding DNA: TGTGCCACCAGCGGAGATCCGGACTATGGCTACACCTTC.

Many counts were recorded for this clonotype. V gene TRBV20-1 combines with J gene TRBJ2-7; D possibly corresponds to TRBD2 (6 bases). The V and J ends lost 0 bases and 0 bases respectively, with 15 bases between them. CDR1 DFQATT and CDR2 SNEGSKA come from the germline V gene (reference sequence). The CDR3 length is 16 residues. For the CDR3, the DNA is TGCAGTGCTAGAGATCGATTAGCGGAGTCCTCCTACGAGCAGTACTTC. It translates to CSARDRLAESSYEQYF.

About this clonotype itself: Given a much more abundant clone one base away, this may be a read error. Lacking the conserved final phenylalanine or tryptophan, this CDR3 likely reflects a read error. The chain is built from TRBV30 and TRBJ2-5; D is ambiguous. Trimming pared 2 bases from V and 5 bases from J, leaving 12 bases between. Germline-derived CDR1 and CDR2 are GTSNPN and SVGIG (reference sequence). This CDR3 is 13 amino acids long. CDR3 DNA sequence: TGTGCCTGGAGTAGGAGTACCTTGGAGACCCAGTACCTC. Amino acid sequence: CAWSRSTLETQYL.

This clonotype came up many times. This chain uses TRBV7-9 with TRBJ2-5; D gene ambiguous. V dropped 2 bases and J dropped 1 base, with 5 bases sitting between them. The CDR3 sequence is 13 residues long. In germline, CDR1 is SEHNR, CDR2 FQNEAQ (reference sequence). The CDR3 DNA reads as TGTGCCAGCAGCTTATACTCCCAAGAGACCCAGTACTTC. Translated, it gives CASSLYSQETQYF.

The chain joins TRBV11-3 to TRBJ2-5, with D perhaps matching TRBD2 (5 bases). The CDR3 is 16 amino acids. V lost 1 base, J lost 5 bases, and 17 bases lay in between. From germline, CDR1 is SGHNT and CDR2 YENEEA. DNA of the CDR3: TGTGCCAGCAGCTTAGGGTGGAGCGCGCGGGCGGAGACCCAGTACTTC. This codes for CASSLGWSARAETQYF.

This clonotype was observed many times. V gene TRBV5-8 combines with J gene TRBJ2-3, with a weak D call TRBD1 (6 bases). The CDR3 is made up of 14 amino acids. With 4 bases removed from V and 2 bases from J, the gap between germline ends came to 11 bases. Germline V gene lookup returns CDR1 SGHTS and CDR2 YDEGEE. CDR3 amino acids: CASSTGHATDTQYF. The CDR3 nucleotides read TGTGCCAGCAGCACGGGACACGCCACAGATACGCAGTATTTT.

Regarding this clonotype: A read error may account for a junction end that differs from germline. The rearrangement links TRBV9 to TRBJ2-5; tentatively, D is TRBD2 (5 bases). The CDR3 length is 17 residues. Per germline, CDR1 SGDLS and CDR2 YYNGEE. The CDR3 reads CVSSVSPRLADIRTQYF. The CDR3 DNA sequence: TGTGTCAGCAGCGTATCCCCGAGGCTAGCAGATATCAGGACCCAGTACTTC.

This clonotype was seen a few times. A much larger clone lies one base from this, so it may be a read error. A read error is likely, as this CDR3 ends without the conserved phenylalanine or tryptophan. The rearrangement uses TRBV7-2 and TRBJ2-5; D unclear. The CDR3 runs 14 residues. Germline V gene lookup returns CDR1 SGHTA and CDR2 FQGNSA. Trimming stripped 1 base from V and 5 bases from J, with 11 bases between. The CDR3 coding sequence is TGTGCCAGCAGCTTAGTAACCACGTTGGAGACCCAGTACCTC. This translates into CASSLVTTLETQYL.

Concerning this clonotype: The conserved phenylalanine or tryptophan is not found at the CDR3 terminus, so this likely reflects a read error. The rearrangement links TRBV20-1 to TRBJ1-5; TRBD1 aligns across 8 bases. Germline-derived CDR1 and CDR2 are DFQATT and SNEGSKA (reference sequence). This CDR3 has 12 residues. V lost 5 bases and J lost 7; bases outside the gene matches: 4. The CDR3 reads CSALQGVQPQHL. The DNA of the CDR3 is TGCAGTGCTTTACAGGGGGTACAGCCCCAGCATCTT.

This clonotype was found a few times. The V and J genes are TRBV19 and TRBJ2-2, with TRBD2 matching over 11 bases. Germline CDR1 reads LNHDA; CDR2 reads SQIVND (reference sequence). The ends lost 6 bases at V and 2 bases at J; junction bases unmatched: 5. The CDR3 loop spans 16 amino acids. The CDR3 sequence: CASRRLAGQNTGELFF. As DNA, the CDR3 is TGTGCCAGTAGAAGACTAGCGGGACAAAACACCGGGGAGCTGTTTTTT.

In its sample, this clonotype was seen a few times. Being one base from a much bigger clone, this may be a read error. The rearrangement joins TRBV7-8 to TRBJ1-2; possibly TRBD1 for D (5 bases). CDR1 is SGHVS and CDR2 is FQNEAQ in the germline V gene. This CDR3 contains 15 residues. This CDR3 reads CASSSNGHSFYGYPF. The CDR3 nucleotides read TGTGCCAGCAGCTCAAACGGACATTCCTTCTATGGCTACCCCTTC.

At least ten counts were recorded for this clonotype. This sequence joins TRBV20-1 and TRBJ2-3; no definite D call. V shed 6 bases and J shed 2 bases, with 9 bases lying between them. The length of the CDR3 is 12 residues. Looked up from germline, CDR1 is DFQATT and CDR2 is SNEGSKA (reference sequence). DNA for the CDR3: TGCAGTGCCCGGGTGAACACAGATACGCAGTATTTT. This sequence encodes CSARVNTDTQYF.